Listed here is a single T cell receptor beta chain. The antigen remains unidentified. This sample is part of a study of cytomegalovirus exposure and HLA in healthy donors. The CDR3 is 14 amino acids. The V and J ends lost 5 bases and 2 bases respectively, with 13 bases between them. Germline V CDR1 and CDR2: MNHNY, SVGAGI (reference sequence). Study-wide points: Indistinguishability led to the exclusion of some V segments, TRBV6-2 and TRBV6-3 included. Fewer N-insertions (relative to the roughly 720-donor mean) were reportedly seen in an Asian-associated ancestry cluster in a later analysis.

Primers: 60 Vbeta forward and 13 Jbeta reverse. Clones were read by immunoSEQ multiplex PCR, and TCRdb kept only the in-frame ones, dropping some. The sample holds 85,000 to 90,000 clones. The rearrangement uses TRBV6-6 and TRBJ2-7; the D gene is possibly TRBD1 (6 bases). The sequence was collected from a man aged 45 to 65 in good health and CMV-seropositive. Sequencing was done on a sample of PBMCs. The CDR3 reads CASSHRDNTYEQYF. The CDR3 nucleotides read TGTGCCAGCAGTCACCGGGACAACACCTACGAGCAGTACTTC.